The 16 T cell receptor beta chains below were found in one sample sequenced in a study of T-cell reconstitution after alpha-beta-depleted transplantation in children. Unique molecular identifiers were incorporated during preparation of the TCRbeta library. TCRdb recomputed calls from the PCR reads with MiXCR, one row per CDR3 protein. Seen here are 700,000 to 950,000 distinct CDR3 sequences, roughly 15% observed once, and the top ten hold roughly 5%. The source material was PBMCs, mostly from graft donor cells, sampled 360 days after TCRalphabeta/CD19-depleted stem cell transplant. The receptors stem from a male patient between 10 and 17 years old who had a stem cell transplant for acute lymphoblastic leukemia, so the T cells may come from the graft donor.

The rearrangement links TRBV12-3 or TRBV12-4 to TRBJ2-1; D is undetermined. The CDR3 length is 12 residues. V was cut by 0 bases and J by 9 bases, with 6 bases left in between. The CDR3 sequence is CASSLAHPEQFF. The CDR3 bases are TGTGCCAGCAGTTTAGCGCACCCTGAGCAGTTCTTC.

This clonotype has only a few counts. In DNA form, the CDR3 reads TGTGCCAGCAGTTCTTGGGACACCTCCTACGAGCAGTACTTC. Protein sequence: CASSSWDTSYEQYF. The chain recombines TRBV27 with TRBJ2-7; weak D call: TRBD1 (6 bases). Germline-derived CDR1 and CDR2 are MNHEY and SMNVEV (reference sequence). This CDR3 has 14 amino acids. V was clipped by 4 bases and J by 0 bases, with 10 bases between them.

This clonotype was detected ten times or more. This chain connects TRBV10-3 to TRBJ2-7; TRBD2 matches 13 bases. The CDR3 has 15 residues. CDR1 and CDR2 (germline): ENHRY, SYGVKD. Trimming cost V 7 bases and J 5 bases; bases outside gene matches: 8. The CDR3 loop is CAITRTSGRTHEQYF. As DNA, the CDR3 is TGTGCCATCACCCGGACTAGCGGGAGAACCCACGAGCAGTACTTC.

The chain carries TRBV7-9 and TRBJ2-4; D not resolved. This CDR3 has 15 amino acids. CDR1 is SEHNR, CDR2 FQNEAQ, per germline (reference sequence). The germline V and J ends were trimmed by 5 bases and 5 bases, with 16 bases remaining between them. CDR3: CASSKVPGNENIQYF. CDR3 in DNA: TGTGCCAGCAGCAAAGTCCCTGGGAATGAAAACATTCAGTACTTC.

This chain uses TRBV9 with TRBJ2-5; no clear D. The CDR3 is 10 residues long. Germline-derived CDR1 and CDR2 are SGDLS and YYNGEE. The germline V and J ends were trimmed by 7 bases and 4 bases, with 5 bases remaining between them. The CDR3 nucleotides read TGTGCCAGCGGGTCAGAGACCCAGTACTTC. This encodes CASGSETQYF.

The chain is built from TRBV4-1 and TRBJ2-7; 9 bases agree with TRBD2. CDR3 length equals 16 residues. With 5 bases clipped from V and 2 bases from J, the junction kept 10 bases outside the gene matches. CDR1 is MGHRA and CDR2 is YSYEKL in the germline V gene. The CDR3: CASSGGTSRSPYEQYF. CDR3 in DNA: TGCGCCAGCAGCGGGGGGACTAGCCGCTCCCCCTACGAGCAGTACTTC.

This clonotype was observed at least ten times. CDR3 in amino acids: CASSFPGGNGYTF. CDR3 DNA sequence: TGTGCCAGCAGTTTCCCTGGGGGTAATGGCTACACCTTC. V gene TRBV28 combines with J gene TRBJ1-2; tentatively, D is TRBD1 (5 bases). Trimming removed 3 bases at V and 6 bases at J, with 11 bases between. This CDR3 comprises 13 residues. Per germline, CDR1 MDHEN and CDR2 SYDVKM.

This chain links TRBV4-1 with TRBJ2-2; D not certain. Trimming took off 3 bases at V and 8 bases at J, with 7 bases between the two ends. There are 12 residues in the CDR3. Germline-derived CDR1 and CDR2 are MGHRA and YSYEKL. The CDR3 loop is CASSHSAGELFF. For the CDR3, the DNA is TGCGCCAGCAGCCACTCAGCAGGGGAGCTGTTTTTT.

This clonotype was seen only a few times. This sequence joins TRBV2 and TRBJ2-3; maybe TRBD2 (6 bases). The CDR3 is 13 residues long. Germline V gene lookup returns CDR1 SNHLY and CDR2 FYNNEI. Trimming cost V 10 bases and J 1 base, with 12 bases left between them. The CDR3 nucleotides are TGTGCCAACTTCGAGCGGGGCACAGATACGCAGTATTTT. This encodes CANFERGTDTQYF. The full variable domain, in which reference TRBV2 and TRBJ2-3 provide the parts outside the CDR3, is EPEVTQTPSHQVTQMGQEVILRCVPISNHLYFYWYRQILGQKVEFLVSFYNNEISEKSEIFDDQFSVERPDGSNFTLKIRSTKLEDSAMYFCANFERGTDTQYFGPGTRLTVL.

There are a few counts of this clonotype. The chain links TRBV9 to TRBJ2-1; the match to TRBD2 covers 9 bases. From germline, CDR1 is SGDLS and CDR2 YYNGEE. V dropped 1 base and J dropped 0; count of bases not matched to a gene: 5. The CDR3 extends over 17 amino acids. The CDR3 bases are TGTGCCAGCAGCGTACTGACTAGCGGTAGCTCCTACAATGAGCAGTTCTTC. This encodes CASSVLTSGSSYNEQFF.

The V and J genes are TRBV5-1 and TRBJ2-7; 7 nucleotides agree with TRBD2. Germline CDR1 SGHRS, CDR2 YFSETQ. V lost 6 bases to trimming and J lost 4 bases; unmatched junction nucleotides: 13. The CDR3 contains 15 residues. CDR3 DNA sequence: TGCGCCAGCACGGGCCTAGCGGCAGACCCATACGAGCAGTACTTC. Residues: CASTGLAADPYEQYF.

The V and J genes are TRBV29-1 and TRBJ2-3; perhaps TRBD2 as D (5 bases). CDR1 is SQVTM and CDR2 is ANQGSEA in the germline V gene. The CDR3 consists of 15 residues. Trimming cost V 5 bases and J 0 bases, with 15 bases left between them. The CDR3 reads CSVPMRRTSTDTQYF. The CDR3 DNA sequence: TGCAGCGTTCCAATGAGGAGGACGAGCACAGATACGCAGTATTTT.

In its sample, this clonotype was seen a few times. The chain links TRBV5-1 to TRBJ1-1; tentatively, D is TRBD1 (6 bases). This CDR3 spans 14 amino acids. From germline, CDR1 is SGHRS and CDR2 YFSETQ. Trimming cost V 4 bases and J 0 bases, with 10 bases left between them. The CDR3 nucleotides read TGCGCCAGCAGCACCGGGACACTGAACACTGAAGCTTTCTTT. Translated, it gives CASSTGTLNTEAFF.

This clonotype appeared a few times. This chain uses TRBV27 with TRBJ2-7, with unresolved D. The CDR3 runs to 15 residues. The germline gives CDR1 MNHEY, CDR2 SMNVEV (reference sequence). The ends were cut back, 3 bases at V and 6 bases at J, with 18 bases in the middle. CDR3 region: CASSFLQVAPSEQYF. In DNA, the CDR3 is TGTGCCAGCAGTTTTCTTCAGGTCGCTCCCAGCGAGCAGTACTTC.

The chain employs TRBV10-3 and TRBJ2-5, with D unclear. V gave up 3 bases and J gave up 3 bases, with 5 bases separating them. Germline V gene lookup returns CDR1 ENHRY and CDR2 SYGVKD. The CDR3 length is 12 residues. CDR3 loop: CAISDSEETQYF. The CDR3 DNA reads TGTGCCATCAGTGACAGTGAAGAGACCCAGTACTTC.

This clonotype was counted at least ten times. The chain recombines TRBV11-2 with TRBJ2-5; D remains ambiguous. This CDR3 has 16 amino acids. V lost 0 bases and J 2 bases, leaving 13 bases between the germline ends. From germline, CDR1 is SGHAT and CDR2 FQNNGV. CDR3 sequence reads: CASSLDLTSIQETQYF. The DNA of the CDR3 is TGTGCCAGCAGCTTAGATCTTACGTCGATACAAGAGACCCAGTACTTC.